Listed here are 8 T cell receptor beta chains from one sample, sequenced in a study of T-cell reconstitution after alpha-beta-depleted transplantation in children. Construction of the TCRbeta library involved unique molecular identifiers. TCRdb reanalysed the PCR reads using MiXCR and keeps one entry per CDR3 protein. The repertoire holds approximately 400,000 distinct CDR3 sequences, with about a tenth as singletons. Material: PBMCs from the stem cell graft donor, obtained from the stem cell graft. These receptors were taken from a human donor who donated a stem cell graft to a child with acute myeloid leukemia.

This clonotype was seen repeatedly, ten times or more. V and J are TRBV5-1 and TRBJ2-7, with TRBD1 as a possible D gene (5 bases). Trimming took 2 bases from V and 2 from J, leaving 11 bases between them. Germline CDR1 SGHRS, CDR2 YFSETQ. There are 14 residues in the CDR3. Here the CDR3 DNA reads TGCGCCAGCAGCTTAACAGGATCTACCTACGAGCAGTACGTC. Its protein product is CASSLTGSTYEQYV.

This clonotype occurred many times. This chain connects TRBV7-2 to TRBJ1-2; 12 bases align to TRBD1. Germline V CDR1 and CDR2: SGHTA, FQGNSA. The CDR3 sequence is 13 residues long. Trimming cost V 4 bases and J 8 bases; bases outside gene matches: 2. CDR3 in DNA: TGTGCCAGCAGCTGGGACAGGGGGCAGGGCTACACCTTC. It encodes CASSWDRGQGYTF.

Many counts were recorded for this clonotype. The chain carries TRBV5-1 and TRBJ2-2; 8 bases map to TRBD1. Trimming took 4 bases from V and 7 from J; bases not matched to a gene: 6. This CDR3 is built from 14 residues. Per germline, CDR1 SGHRS and CDR2 YFSETQ. As DNA, the CDR3 is TGCGCCAGCAGCCCGGACAGGGTCGACGGGGAGCTGTTTTTT. It encodes CASSPDRVDGELFF. Full variable domain (rest looked up from reference TRBV5-1 and TRBJ2-2): KAGVTQTPRYLIKTRGQQVTLSCSPISGHRSVSWYQQTPGQGLQFLFEYFSETQRNKGNFPGRFSGRQFSNSRSEMNVSTLELGDSALYLCASSPDRVDGELFFGEGSRLTVL.

The chain is built from TRBV27 and TRBJ2-3; either TRBD1 or TRBD2 may supply D (5 bases each). From germline, CDR1 is MNHEY and CDR2 SMNVEV (reference sequence). Trimming removed 10 bases at V and 2 bases at J, with 16 bases between. The CDR3 contains 14 residues. The CDR3 DNA is TGTGCCACCTCACCTGGGACGGTCACAGATACGCAGTATTTT. Amino acid sequence: CATSPGTVTDTQYF.

The chain couples TRBV6-1 to TRBJ2-7; TRBD1 or TRBD2 may be the D gene (5 bases each). CDR1 is MNHNS and CDR2 is SASEGT in the germline V gene. Trimming took 6 bases from V and 4 from J, leaving 19 bases between them. The CDR3 has 15 amino acids. The CDR3 loop is CASSPSFIGEYEQYF. The DNA of the CDR3 is TGTGCCAGCAGCCCATCATTCATAGGGGAGTACGAGCAGTACTTC.

This clonotype was picked up a small number of times. The chain carries TRBV12-3 or TRBV12-4 and TRBJ1-5; TRBD1 is a possible D gene (5 bases). The CDR3 runs to 13 residues. Between the trimmed V and J ends, which lost 6 bases and 5 bases, there was a span of 11 bases. The CDR3 loop is CASSPTDYQPQHF. DNA of the CDR3: TGTGCCAGCAGCCCGACAGATTATCAGCCCCAGCATTTT.

This clonotype was observed a handful of times. The genes are TRBV4-3 and TRBJ2-1, with 10 bases aligning to TRBD2. Per germline, CDR1 LGHNA and CDR2 YSLEER. This CDR3 spans 17 amino acids. The junction had 5 bases not matched to a gene; V was cut back by 1 base and J by 2 bases. The CDR3 nucleotides read TGCGCCAGCAGCCAAGGTGAGCGGGAGGGCACCTACAATGAGCAGTTCTTC. Protein product: CASSQGEREGTYNEQFF.

This clonotype was counted a few times. This chain connects TRBV6-5 to TRBJ2-5; 7 positions match TRBD1. The CDR3 extends over 14 amino acids. CDR1 and CDR2 (germline): MNHEY, SVGAGI. The trim removed 2 bases at V and 4 bases at J, leaving 4 bases unmatched. CDR3 amino acids: CASSYGQVGETQYF. The CDR3 bases are TGTGCCAGCAGTTACGGACAGGTGGGAGAGACCCAGTACTTC.